These 27 T cell receptor beta chains share one sample of origin, sequenced in a study of T cells after somatic rescue of genetic block. Here immunoSEQ multiplex PCR was the method, and the copy in TCRdb shows in-frame clones only, minus some. The sample includes tens of thousands of clones, around 90% seen only once; the top ten take 1.6%. Source material: peripheral blood mononuclear cells (PBMCs). All receptors come from a woman between 18 and 29 years old.

The chain carries TRBV6-1 and TRBJ2-1; D not certain. Germline V gene sequence: CDR1 MNHNS, CDR2 SASEGT. The length of the CDR3 is 15 residues. The V and J ends lost 4 bases and 0 bases respectively, with 10 bases between them. The CDR3 nucleotides read TGTGCCAGCAGTGCCACTCCAAACTCCTACAATGAGCAGTTCTTC. This codes for CASSATPNSYNEQFF.

This chain uses TRBV7-9 with TRBJ1-5; TRBD1 is a possible D gene (5 bases). The CDR3 has 14 residues. V gave up 8 bases and J gave up 9 bases, with 20 bases separating them. Germline V gene lookup returns CDR1 SEHNR and CDR2 FQNEAQ (reference sequence). CDR3 bases: TGTGCCAGCGGCCAGGGTCAATCATTGATGCCCCAGCATTTT. It yields the protein CASGQGQSLMPQHF.

Only one count was recorded for this clone. The chain joins TRBV2 to TRBJ2-5; TRBD2 matches at 8 bases. CDR1 and CDR2 (germline): SNHLY, FYNNEI. J was trimmed by 3 bases and V by 4 bases; bases with no gene match: 7. The CDR3 length is 15 residues. CDR3: CASSGSGAEKETQYF. CDR3 sequence (DNA): TGTGCCAGCAGTGGTAGCGGGGCGGAAAAAGAGACCCAGTACTTC.

This chain's CDR3 is CASSVPNNEQFF. Written as DNA, the CDR3 is TGTGCCAGCAGCGTCCCTAACAATGAGCAGTTCTTC. The chain couples TRBV9 to TRBJ2-1; D uncertain. The ends were cut back, 2 bases at V and 5 bases at J, with 5 bases in the middle. CDR3 length: 12 amino acids. The V gene's germline CDR1 is SGDLS and CDR2 YYNGEE.

The chain recombines TRBV27 with TRBJ2-7; no reliable D call. The germline V gene has CDR1 MNHEY and CDR2 SMNVEV (reference sequence). The CDR3 runs to 12 residues. V lost 6 bases to trimming and J lost 3 bases, with 9 bases between them. CDR3 sequence: CASSSVGYEQYF. Written as DNA, the CDR3 is TGTGCCAGCAGCTCAGTGGGCTACGAGCAGTACTTC.

The chain recombines TRBV29-1 with TRBJ1-2; maybe TRBD1 (6 bases). The ends were cut back, 1 base at V and 0 bases at J, with 9 bases in the middle. Germline loops: CDR1 SQVTM, CDR2 ANQGSEA. The CDR3 totals 14 residues. CDR3 residues: CSVEGTDTNYGYTF. The CDR3 DNA is TGCAGCGTTGAAGGGACAGATACTAACTATGGCTACACCTTC.

Only one count was recorded for this clone. J is TRBJ2-6 and V is TRBV9, with D maybe TRBD2 (5 bases). Germline lookup yields CDR1 SGDLS and CDR2 YYNGEE. This CDR3 comprises 15 residues. V was cut by 2 bases and J by 3 bases, with 9 bases left in between. The CDR3 nucleotides read TGTGCCAGCAGCGTTAGAGGGATTGGGGCCAACGTCCTGACTTTC. The encoded protein is CASSVRGIGANVLTF.

This clone was counted once. The junction and the germline gene differ at one end; a read error may be behind it. J is TRBJ2-7 and V is TRBV4-1; 8 bases are shared with TRBD2. CDR1 MGHRA and CDR2 YSYEKL come from the germline V gene. The CDR3 totals 15 residues. In nucleotides, the CDR3 is TGCACCAGCAGCCAAGGCATGGCGGGGGGCTACGAGCAGTACTTC. The encoded protein is CTSSQGMAGGYEQYF.

The chain uses TRBV27 and TRBJ2-6; tentatively, D is TRBD1 or TRBD2 (5 bases each). The CDR3 loop spans 16 amino acids. Trimming stripped 4 bases from V and 1 base from J, with 11 bases between. CDR1 MNHEY and CDR2 SMNVEV come from the germline V gene (reference sequence). The CDR3 reads CASSSWDGSGANVLTF. The CDR3 DNA sequence: TGTGCCAGCAGTTCTTGGGACGGTTCTGGGGCCAACGTCCTGACTTTC.

The chain employs TRBV28 and TRBJ2-5, with TRBD2 matching 10 bases. CDR3 length: 19 amino acids. V shed 2 bases and J 0 bases; nucleotides not matched to a gene: 12. Germline CDR1 is MDHEN and CDR2 is SYDVKM. In DNA, the CDR3 is TGTGCCAGCAGTTTAGCTAGCGGGAGCTCAAGCTTGTACCAAGAGACCCAGTACTTC. As protein: CASSLASGSSSLYQETQYF.

V usage is TRBV28 and J usage is TRBJ2-7, with 8 bases fitting TRBD2. The V segment lost 7 bases and the J segment 6 bases; nucleotides outside the gene matches: 8. CDR3 length: 13 amino acids. The germline CDR1 and CDR2 sequences are MDHEN and SYDVKM. The CDR3 region has the DNA TGTGCCAGCACCCAGGGAGCGGGAGCCGAGCAGTACTTC. Its protein is CASTQGAGAEQYF.

The J gene is TRBJ2-4, the V gene TRBV7-9; 14 bases map to TRBD2. V dropped 4 bases and J dropped 0; count of bases not matched to a gene: 8. CDR1 and CDR2 (germline): SEHNR, FQNEAQ (reference sequence). The CDR3 runs to 19 residues. In nucleotides, the CDR3 is TGTGCCAGCAGCTCGGGACTAGCGGGAGCCCAGGGAGCCAAAAACATTCAGTACTTC. Translation: CASSSGLAGAQGAKNIQYF.

This rearrangement joins TRBV5-1 to TRBJ1-2; the D gene is possibly TRBD1 (5 bases). This CDR3 is 14 amino acids long. Per germline, CDR1 SGHRS and CDR2 YFSETQ. Trimming removed 0 bases at V and 8 bases at J, with 14 bases between. The CDR3 is CASSLEQAARGYTF. The CDR3 coding sequence is TGCGCCAGCAGCTTGGAACAGGCGGCGAGGGGCTACACCTTC.

The genes are TRBV7-9 and TRBJ1-5, with 7 bases that match TRBD1. Trimming removed 4 bases from V and 1 base from J; junction bases left unmatched: 7. Germline CDR1 reads SEHNR; CDR2 reads FQNEAQ (reference sequence). The CDR3 runs 16 residues. The chain's CDR3 is CASSSNNRGSNQPQHF. CDR3 sequence (DNA): TGTGCCAGCAGCTCAAATAACAGGGGAAGCAATCAGCCCCAGCATTTT.

This clone was counted once. This same CDR3 is encoded by further DNA sequences in the sample. The chain is built from TRBV5-1 and TRBJ2-1, with D uncertain. CDR3 size: 14 residues. V was cut by 0 bases and J by 2 bases, with 6 bases left in between. CDR1 is SGHRS, CDR2 YFSETQ, per germline. CDR3: CASSLGSPYNEQFF. For the CDR3, the DNA is TGCGCCAGCAGCTTGGGCAGTCCCTACAATGAGCAGTTCTTC. Full variable domain (remainder filled in from reference TRBV5-1 and TRBJ2-1): KAGVTQTPRYLIKTRGQQVTLSCSPISGHRSVSWYQQTPGQGLQFLFEYFSETQRNKGNFPGRFSGRQFSNSRSEMNVSTLELGDSALYLCASSLGSPYNEQFFGPGTRLTVL.

This chain joins TRBV7-9 and TRBJ1-2, with D uncertain. V was pared by 5 bases and J by 5 bases, with 15 bases between. The CDR3 contains 14 residues. Germline loops: CDR1 SEHNR, CDR2 FQNEAQ (reference sequence). CDR3 amino acids: CASSLSHSQYGYTF. The CDR3, as DNA: TGTGCCAGCAGCCTGAGCCATTCACAGTATGGCTACACCTTC.

The chain combines TRBV2 with TRBJ1-5, with TRBD1 identical over 8 bases. Germline assignment: CDR1 SNHLY and CDR2 FYNNEI. The length of the CDR3 is 16 residues. V lost 5 bases to trimming and J lost 3 bases; unmatched junction nucleotides: 9. CDR3 region: CASSTATGGVNQPQHF. CDR3 in DNA: TGTGCCAGCAGTACCGCCACAGGGGGAGTCAATCAGCCCCAGCATTTT.

CDR3 DNA sequence: TGTGCCACCAGCAGCCGACAGGGACCAACTAATGAAAAACTGTTTTTT. Protein sequence: CATSSRQGPTNEKLFF. This chain connects TRBV15 to TRBJ1-4, with 7 bases that match TRBD1. The length of the CDR3 is 16 residues. V lost 3 bases and J lost 0; bases outside the gene matches: 4. CDR1 and CDR2 (germline): LNHNV, YYDKDF (reference sequence).

The rearrangement uses TRBV19 and TRBJ2-2, with D possibly matching TRBD2 (7 bases). Germline V CDR1 and CDR2: LNHDA, SQIVND (reference sequence). Trimming left V 3 bases short and J 0 bases short, with 20 bases between. This CDR3 is 19 amino acids long. In DNA form, the CDR3 reads TGTGCCAGTAGTATGGGAGGGACACTCATCTTCGCGAACACCGGGGAGCTGTTTTTT. Protein product: CASSMGGTLIFANTGELFF.

For this clone: This sample includes further DNA sequences coding for the same CDR3. The chain carries TRBV5-1 and TRBJ1-1, with a possible D match to TRBD1 (6 bases). The CDR3 has 15 amino acids. Germline lookup yields CDR1 SGHRS and CDR2 YFSETQ. The V and J ends lost 0 bases and 2 bases respectively, with 11 bases between them. CDR3 DNA sequence: TGCGCCAGCAGCTTGGGGCCAGGGGCAAACACTGAAGCTTTCTTT. This codes for CASSLGPGANTEAFF.

V and J are TRBV9 and TRBJ2-6; D unresolved. The CDR3 contains 16 residues. Trimming shortened V by 0 bases and J by 0 bases, and 7 bases separated the two germline ends. Germline V gene lookup returns CDR1 SGDLS and CDR2 YYNGEE. Here the CDR3 reads CASSVEGYSGANVLTF. The CDR3 nucleotides are TGTGCCAGCAGCGTAGAGGGCTACTCTGGGGCCAACGTCCTGACTTTC.

The chain recombines TRBV19 with TRBJ1-2; possible D gene TRBD1, 5 bases. The CDR3 is made up of 11 amino acids. Germline CDR1 reads LNHDA; CDR2 reads SQIVND (reference sequence). Trimming pared 9 bases from V and 4 bases from J, leaving 9 bases between. This CDR3 reads CASRVGYGYTF. The CDR3 DNA follows: TGTGCCAGCAGGGTCGGCTATGGCTACACCTTC.

The chain joins TRBV5-4 to TRBJ1-1; D ambiguous. V was cut by 4 bases and J by 3 bases, with 7 bases left in between. The CDR3 runs to 12 residues. Germline CDR1 reads SGHNT; CDR2 reads YYREEE (reference sequence). The CDR3 loop reads CASSKMDTEAFF. Written as DNA, the CDR3 is TGTGCCAGCAGCAAGATGGACACTGAAGCTTTCTTT.

For the CDR3, the DNA is TGTGCCAGCACCGAGGGGGCTGCGAACACTGAAGCTTTCTTT. Encoded protein: CASTEGAANTEAFF. The chain is built from TRBV7-6 and TRBJ1-1; 7 bases are shared with TRBD1. Trimming took 7 bases from V and 1 from J; bases not matched to a gene: 6. This CDR3 spans 14 amino acids. CDR1 is SGHVS, CDR2 FNYEAQ, per germline.

This clone appeared once. The gene calls are TRBV28 and TRBJ2-5, with TRBD1 matching 7 bases. CDR3 length: 14 residues. The V gene's germline CDR1 is MDHEN and CDR2 SYDVKM. The V gene end was trimmed by 4 bases and the J gene end by 5 bases; junction bases not matched to a gene: 7. CDR3 region: CASSSTGRVETQYF. The CDR3 bases are TGTGCCAGCAGTTCGACAGGGAGAGTGGAGACCCAGTACTTC.

The chain joins TRBV7-8 to TRBJ2-1; 11 bases are shared with TRBD2. Germline CDR1 is SGHVS and CDR2 is FQNEAQ. The CDR3 is 17 residues long. The junction had 4 bases not matched to a gene; V was cut back by 0 bases and J by 3 bases. CDR3 nucleotides: TGTGCCAGCAGCTTAGCGGGGGGACTAGCGGTCTACAATGAGCAGTTCTTC. This codes for CASSLAGGLAVYNEQFF.

The rearrangement links TRBV28 to TRBJ1-1; D may be TRBD1 (5 bases). Trimming removed 3 bases at V and 7 bases at J, with 6 bases between. This CDR3 is 11 amino acids long. Germline V gives CDR1 MDHEN, CDR2 SYDVKM. The CDR3 region is CASSFRDEAFF. DNA of the CDR3: TGTGCCAGCAGTTTCAGGGATGAAGCTTTCTTT.